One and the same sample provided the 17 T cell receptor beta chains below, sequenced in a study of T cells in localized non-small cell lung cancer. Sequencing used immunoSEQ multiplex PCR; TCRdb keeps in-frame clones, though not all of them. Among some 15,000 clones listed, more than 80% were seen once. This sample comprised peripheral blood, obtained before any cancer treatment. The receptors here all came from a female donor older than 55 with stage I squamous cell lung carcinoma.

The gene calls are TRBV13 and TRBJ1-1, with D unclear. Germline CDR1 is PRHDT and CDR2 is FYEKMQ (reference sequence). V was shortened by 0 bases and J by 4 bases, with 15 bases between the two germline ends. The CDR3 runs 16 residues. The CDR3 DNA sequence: TGTGCCAGCAGCTTAGGGAACATTTTGGGGTCCACTGAAGCTTTCTTT. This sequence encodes CASSLGNILGSTEAFF.

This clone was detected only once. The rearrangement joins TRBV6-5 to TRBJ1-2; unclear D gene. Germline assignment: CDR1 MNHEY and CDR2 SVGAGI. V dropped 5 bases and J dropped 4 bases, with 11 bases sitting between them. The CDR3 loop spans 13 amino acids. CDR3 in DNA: TGTGCCAGCAGTGGCAGGAGCCTCTATGGCTACACCTTC. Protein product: CASSGRSLYGYTF.

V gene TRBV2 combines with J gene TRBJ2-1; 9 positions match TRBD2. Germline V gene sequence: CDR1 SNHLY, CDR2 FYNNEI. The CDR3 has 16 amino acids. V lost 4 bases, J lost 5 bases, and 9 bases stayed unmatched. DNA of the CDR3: TGTGCCAGCAGTGGCGATCTAGCGGGATTGGACAATGAGCAGTTCTTC. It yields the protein CASSGDLAGLDNEQFF.

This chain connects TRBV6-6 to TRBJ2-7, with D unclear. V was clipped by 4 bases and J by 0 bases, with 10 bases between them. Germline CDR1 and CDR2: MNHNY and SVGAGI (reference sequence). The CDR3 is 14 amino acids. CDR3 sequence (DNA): TGTGCCAGCAGTTCAACAGCGTTCTCCTACGAGCAGTACTTC. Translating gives CASSSTAFSYEQYF.

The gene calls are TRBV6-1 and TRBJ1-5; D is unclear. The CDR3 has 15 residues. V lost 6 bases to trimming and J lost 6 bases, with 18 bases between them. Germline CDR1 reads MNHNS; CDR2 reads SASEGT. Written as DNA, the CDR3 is TGTGCCAGCAGCGTCGAGGGATCCGGCTCTCAGCCCCAGCATTTT. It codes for CASSVEGSGSQPQHF.

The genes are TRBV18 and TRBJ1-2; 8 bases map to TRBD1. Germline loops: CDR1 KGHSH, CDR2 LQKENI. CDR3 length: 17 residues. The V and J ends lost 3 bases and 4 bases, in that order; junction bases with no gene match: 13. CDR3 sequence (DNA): TGTGCCAGCTCACCTCCCGACAGGGGAAGTTTTGGCTATGGCTACACCTTC. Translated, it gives CASSPPDRGSFGYGYTF.

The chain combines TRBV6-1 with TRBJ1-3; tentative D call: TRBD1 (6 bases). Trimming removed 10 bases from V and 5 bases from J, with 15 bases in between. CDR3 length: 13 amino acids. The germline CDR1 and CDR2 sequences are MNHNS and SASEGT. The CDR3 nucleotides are TGTGCCACCGGTGGACAGCAACGAAACACCATATATTTT. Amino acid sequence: CATGGQQRNTIYF.

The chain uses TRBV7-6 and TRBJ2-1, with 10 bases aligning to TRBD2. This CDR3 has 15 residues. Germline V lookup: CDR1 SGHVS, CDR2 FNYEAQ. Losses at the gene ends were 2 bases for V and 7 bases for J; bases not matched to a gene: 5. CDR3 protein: CASSLSSGRGNEQFF. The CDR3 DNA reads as TGTGCCAGCAGCTTATCTAGCGGGAGAGGGAATGAGCAGTTCTTC.

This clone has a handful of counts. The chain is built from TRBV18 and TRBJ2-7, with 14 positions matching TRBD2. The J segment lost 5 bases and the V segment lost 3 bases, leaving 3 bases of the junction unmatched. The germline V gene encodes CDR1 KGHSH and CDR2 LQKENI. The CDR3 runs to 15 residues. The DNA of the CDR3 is TGTGCCAGCTCACCCGGGACTAGCGGGAGTAACGAGCAGTACTTC. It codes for CASSPGTSGSNEQYF.

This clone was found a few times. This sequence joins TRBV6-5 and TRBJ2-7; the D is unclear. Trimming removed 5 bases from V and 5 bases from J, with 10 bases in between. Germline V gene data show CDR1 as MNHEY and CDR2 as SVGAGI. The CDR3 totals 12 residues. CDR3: CASSDPLNEQYF. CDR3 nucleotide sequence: TGTGCCAGCAGTGACCCCCTGAACGAGCAGTACTTC.

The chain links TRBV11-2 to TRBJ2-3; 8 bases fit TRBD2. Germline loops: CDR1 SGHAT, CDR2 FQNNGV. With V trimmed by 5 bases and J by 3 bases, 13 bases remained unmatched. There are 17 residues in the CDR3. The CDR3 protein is CASSPLTGGHVTDTQYF. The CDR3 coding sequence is TGTGCCAGCAGCCCCTTGACGGGAGGGCACGTAACAGATACGCAGTATTTT.

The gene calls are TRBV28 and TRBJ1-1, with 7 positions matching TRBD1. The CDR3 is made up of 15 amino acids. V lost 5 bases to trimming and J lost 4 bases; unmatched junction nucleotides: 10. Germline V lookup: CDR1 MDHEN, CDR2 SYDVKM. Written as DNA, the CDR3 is TGTGCCAGCAGTCTTCCTGGAGGGGGCATCACTGAAGCTTTCTTT. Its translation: CASSLPGGGITEAFF.

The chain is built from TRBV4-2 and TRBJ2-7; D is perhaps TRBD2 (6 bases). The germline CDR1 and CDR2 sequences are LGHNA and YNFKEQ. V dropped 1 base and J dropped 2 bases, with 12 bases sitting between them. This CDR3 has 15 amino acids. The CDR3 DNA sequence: TGTGCCAGCAGCCAAGCACCGGAGGGGACCTACGAGCAGTACTTC. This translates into CASSQAPEGTYEQYF.

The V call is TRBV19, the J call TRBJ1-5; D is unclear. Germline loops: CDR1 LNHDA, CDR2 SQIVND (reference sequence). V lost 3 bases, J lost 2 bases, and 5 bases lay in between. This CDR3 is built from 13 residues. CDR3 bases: TGTGCCAGTAGTATCCCGGGCAATCAGCCCCAGCATTTT. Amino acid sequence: CASSIPGNQPQHF.

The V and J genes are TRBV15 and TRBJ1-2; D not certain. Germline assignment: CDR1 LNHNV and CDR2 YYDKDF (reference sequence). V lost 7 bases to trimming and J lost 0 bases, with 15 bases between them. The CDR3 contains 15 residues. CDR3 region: CATMRFGGTNYGYTF. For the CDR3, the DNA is TGTGCCACCATGAGATTTGGCGGGACTAACTATGGCTACACCTTC.

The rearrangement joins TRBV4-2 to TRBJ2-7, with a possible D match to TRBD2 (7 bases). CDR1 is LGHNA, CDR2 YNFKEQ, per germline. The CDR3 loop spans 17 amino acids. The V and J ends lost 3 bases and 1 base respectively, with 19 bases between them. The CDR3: CASSQGLQGGASYEQYF. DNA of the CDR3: TGTGCCAGCAGCCAGGGACTACAGGGAGGCGCATCCTACGAGCAGTACTTC.

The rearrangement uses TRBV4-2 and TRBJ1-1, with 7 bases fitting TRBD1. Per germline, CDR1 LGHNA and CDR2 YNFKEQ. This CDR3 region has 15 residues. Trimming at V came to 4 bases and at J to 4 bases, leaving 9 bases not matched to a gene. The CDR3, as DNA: TGTGCCAGCAGCCTTCGGACAGGTTGGAGCACTGAAGCTTTCTTT. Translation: CASSLRTGWSTEAFF.